This T cell receptor (beta chain) was identified in a study of shared clonotypes between healthy human individuals. Generated by immunoSEQ multiplex PCR, the TCRdb table keeps only in-frame clones and is missing some. The sample lists roughly 2.4 million clones, approximately 96% occurring once. CD4+ cells were split into CD45RA+ naive and CD45RA-negative memory subsets. The V gene lost 5 bases and the J gene lost 0 bases, with 18 bases spanning the gap. This CDR3 is 17 amino acids long. Germline V gene sequence: CDR1 SEHNR, CDR2 FQNEAQ (reference sequence). Sequencing was performed on naive CD4+ T cells sorted from blood. Indicated subset: CD45RA+ positively selected. This sequence joins TRBV7-9 and TRBJ2-3; a possible D gene is TRBD1 (6 bases). The sequence was collected from a young man in good health. The CDR3 reads CASSPGAKQSSTDTQYF. DNA for the CDR3: TGTGCCAGCAGCCCAGGGGCCAAACAGTCTAGCACAGATACGCAGTATTTT.